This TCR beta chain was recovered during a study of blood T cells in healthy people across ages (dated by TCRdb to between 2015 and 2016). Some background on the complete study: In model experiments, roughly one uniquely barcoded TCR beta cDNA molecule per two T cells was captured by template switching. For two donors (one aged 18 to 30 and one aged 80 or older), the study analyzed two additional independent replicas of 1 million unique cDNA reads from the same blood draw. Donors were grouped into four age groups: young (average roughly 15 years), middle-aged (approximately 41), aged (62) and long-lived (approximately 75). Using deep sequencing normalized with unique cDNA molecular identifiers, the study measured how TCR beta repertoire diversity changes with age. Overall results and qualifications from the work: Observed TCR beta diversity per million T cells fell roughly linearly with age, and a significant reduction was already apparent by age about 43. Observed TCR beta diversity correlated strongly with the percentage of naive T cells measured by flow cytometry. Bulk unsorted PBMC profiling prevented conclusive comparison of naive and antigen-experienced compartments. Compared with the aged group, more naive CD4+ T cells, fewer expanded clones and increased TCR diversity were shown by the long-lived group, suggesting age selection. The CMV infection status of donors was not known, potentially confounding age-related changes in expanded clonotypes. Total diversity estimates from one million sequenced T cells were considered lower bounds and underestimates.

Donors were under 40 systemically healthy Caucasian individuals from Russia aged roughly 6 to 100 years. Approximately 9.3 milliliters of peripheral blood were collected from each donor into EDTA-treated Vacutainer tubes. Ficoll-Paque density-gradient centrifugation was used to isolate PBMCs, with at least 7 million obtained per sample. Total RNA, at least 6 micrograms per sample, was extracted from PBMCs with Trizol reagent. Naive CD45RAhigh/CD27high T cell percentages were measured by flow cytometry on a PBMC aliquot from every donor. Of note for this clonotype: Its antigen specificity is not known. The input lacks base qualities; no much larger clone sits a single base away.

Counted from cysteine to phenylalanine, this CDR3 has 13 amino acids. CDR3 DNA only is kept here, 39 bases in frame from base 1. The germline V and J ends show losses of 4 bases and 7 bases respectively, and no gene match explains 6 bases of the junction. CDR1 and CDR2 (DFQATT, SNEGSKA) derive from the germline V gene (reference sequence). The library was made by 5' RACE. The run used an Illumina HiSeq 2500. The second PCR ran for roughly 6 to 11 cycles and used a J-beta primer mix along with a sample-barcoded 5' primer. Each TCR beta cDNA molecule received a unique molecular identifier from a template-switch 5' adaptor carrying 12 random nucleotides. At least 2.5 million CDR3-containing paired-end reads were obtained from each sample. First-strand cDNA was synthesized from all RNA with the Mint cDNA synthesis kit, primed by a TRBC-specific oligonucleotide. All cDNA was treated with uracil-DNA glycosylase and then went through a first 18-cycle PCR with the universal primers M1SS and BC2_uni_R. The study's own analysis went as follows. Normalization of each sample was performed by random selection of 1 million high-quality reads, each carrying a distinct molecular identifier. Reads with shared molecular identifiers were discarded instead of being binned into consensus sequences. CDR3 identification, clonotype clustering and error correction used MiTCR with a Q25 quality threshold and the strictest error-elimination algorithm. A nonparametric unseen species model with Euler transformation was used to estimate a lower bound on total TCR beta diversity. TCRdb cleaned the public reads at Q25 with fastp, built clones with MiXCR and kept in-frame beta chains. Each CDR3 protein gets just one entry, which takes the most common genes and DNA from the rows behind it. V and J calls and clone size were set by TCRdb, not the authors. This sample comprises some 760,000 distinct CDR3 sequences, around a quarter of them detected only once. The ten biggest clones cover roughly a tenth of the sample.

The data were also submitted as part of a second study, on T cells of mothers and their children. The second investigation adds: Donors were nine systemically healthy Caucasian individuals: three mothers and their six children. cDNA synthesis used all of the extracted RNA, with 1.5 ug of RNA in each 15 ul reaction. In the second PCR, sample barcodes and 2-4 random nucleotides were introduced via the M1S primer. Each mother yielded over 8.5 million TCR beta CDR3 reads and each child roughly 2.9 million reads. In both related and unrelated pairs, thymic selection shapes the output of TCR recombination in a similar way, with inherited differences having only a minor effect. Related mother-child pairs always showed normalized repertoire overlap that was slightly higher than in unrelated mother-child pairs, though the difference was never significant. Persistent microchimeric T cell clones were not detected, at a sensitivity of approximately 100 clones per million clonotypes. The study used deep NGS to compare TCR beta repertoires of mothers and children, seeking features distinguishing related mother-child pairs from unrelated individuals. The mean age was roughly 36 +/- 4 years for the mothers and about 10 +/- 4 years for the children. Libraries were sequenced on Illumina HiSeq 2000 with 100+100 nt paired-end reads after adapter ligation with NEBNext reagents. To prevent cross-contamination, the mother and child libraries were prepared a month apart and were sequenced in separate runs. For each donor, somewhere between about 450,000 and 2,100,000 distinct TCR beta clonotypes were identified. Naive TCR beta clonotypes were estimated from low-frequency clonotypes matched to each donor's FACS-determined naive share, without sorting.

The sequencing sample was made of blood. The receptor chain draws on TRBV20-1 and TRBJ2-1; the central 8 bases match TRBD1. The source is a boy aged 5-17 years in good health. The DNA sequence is TGCAGTGCTAACACTAGACAGGGGAATGAGCAGTTCTTC. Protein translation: CSANTRQGNEQFF.